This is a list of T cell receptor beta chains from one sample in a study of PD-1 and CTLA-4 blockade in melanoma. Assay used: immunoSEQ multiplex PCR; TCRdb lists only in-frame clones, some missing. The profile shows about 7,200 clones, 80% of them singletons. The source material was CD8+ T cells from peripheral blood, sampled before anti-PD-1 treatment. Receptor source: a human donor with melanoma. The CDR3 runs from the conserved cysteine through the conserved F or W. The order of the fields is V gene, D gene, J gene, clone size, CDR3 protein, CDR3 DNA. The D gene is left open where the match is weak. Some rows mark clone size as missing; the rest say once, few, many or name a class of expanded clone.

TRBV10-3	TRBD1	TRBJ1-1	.	CAISAQFGTGGYEAFF	TGTGCCATCAGCGCCCAATTCGGGACAGGAGGATATGAAGCTTTCTTT
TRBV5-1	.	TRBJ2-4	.	CASSPQPPGAKNIQYF	TGCGCCAGCAGCCCCCAGCCACCCGGGGCCAAAAACATTCAGTACTTC
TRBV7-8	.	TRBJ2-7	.	CASSLGPEPWYF	TGTGCCAGCAGCTTAGGGCCGGAGCCTTGGTACTTC
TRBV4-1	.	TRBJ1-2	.	CASSQESGYTF	TGCGCCAGCAGCCAAGAAAGTGGCTACACCTTC
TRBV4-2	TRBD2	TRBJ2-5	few	CASSQVGSGSQETQYF	TGTGCCAGCAGCCAAGTAGGTAGCGGGAGTCAAGAGACCCAGTACTTC
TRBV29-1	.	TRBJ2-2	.	CSVEGLAGEGTGELFF	TGCAGCGTTGAAGGTTTGGCAGGGGAGGGCACCGGGGAGCTGTTTTTT
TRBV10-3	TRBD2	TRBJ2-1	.	CAISEPPLAGGREQFF	TGTGCCATCAGTGAGCCCCCCCTAGCGGGGGGGCGTGAGCAGTTCTTC
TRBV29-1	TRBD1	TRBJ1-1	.	CSVEGPVGGTGEAFF	TGCAGCGTTGAGGGCCCAGTTGGGGGGACAGGGGAAGCTTTCTTT
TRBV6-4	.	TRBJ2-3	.	CASSDSGETDTQYF	TGTGCCAGCAGTGACTCAGGCGAGACAGATACGCAGTATTTT
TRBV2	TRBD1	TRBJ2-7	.	CASSDVPGQAIAYEQYF	TGTGCCAGCAGCGACGTCCCGGGACAGGCAATCGCCTACGAGCAGTACTTC
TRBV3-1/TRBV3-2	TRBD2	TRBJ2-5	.	CASSLRTSGGPETQYF	TGTGCCAGCAGCCTCAGGACTAGCGGGGGGCCGGAGACCCAGTACTTC
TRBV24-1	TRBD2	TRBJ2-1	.	CATSFGGGTEQFF	TGTGCCACCAGTTTCGGGGGGGGCACTGAGCAGTTCTTC
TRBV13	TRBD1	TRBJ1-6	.	CASSPGQEDSPLHF	TGTGCCAGCAGTCCCGGACAGGAGGATTCACCCCTCCACTTT
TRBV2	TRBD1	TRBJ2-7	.	CASRDRRTYEQYF	TGTGCCAGCAGGGACAGGCGGACCTACGAGCAGTACTTC
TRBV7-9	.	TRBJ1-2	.	CASSPRQEDTF	TGTGCCAGCAGCCCCCGACAGGAAGACACCTTC
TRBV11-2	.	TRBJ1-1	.	CASRPGGDTEAFF	TGTGCCAGCAGGCCAGGCGGGGACACTGAAGCTTTCTTT